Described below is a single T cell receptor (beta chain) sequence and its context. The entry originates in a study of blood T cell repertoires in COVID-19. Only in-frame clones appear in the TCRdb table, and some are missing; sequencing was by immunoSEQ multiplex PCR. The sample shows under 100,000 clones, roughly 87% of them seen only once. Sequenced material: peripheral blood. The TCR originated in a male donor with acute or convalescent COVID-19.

In DNA, the CDR3 is TGCGCCAGCAGCCAGGGAGGGGGATCGGACTATGGCTACACCTTC. Its translation is CASSQGGGSDYGYTF. The rearrangement uses TRBV4-1 and TRBJ1-2; TRBD1 is a possible D gene (6 bases). This CDR3 has 15 amino acids. V was clipped by 3 bases and J by 3 bases, with 14 bases between them. Per germline, CDR1 MGHRA and CDR2 YSYEKL.